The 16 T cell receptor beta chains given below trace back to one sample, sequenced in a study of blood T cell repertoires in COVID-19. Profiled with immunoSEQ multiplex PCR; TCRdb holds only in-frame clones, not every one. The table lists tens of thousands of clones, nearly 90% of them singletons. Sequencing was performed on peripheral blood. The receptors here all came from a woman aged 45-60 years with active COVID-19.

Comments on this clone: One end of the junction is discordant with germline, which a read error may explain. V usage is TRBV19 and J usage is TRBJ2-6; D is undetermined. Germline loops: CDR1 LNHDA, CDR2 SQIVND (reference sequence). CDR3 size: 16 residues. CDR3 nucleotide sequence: TGTGTCAGTAGTACCTACCAAAGCTCTGGGGCCAACGTCCTGACTTTC. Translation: CVSSTYQSSGANVLTF.

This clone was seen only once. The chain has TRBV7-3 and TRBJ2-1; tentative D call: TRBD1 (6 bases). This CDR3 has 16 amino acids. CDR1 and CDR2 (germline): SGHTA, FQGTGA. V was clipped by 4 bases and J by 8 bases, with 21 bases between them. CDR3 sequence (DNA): TGTGCCAGCAGCTCTAACGCAGGGACACTGGGCCATGAGCAGTTCTTC. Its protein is CASSSNAGTLGHEQFF.

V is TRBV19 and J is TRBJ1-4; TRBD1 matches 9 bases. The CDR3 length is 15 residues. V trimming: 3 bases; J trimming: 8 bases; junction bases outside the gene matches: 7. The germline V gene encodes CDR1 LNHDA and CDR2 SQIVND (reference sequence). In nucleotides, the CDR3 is TGTGCCAGTAGTATGACCGGGACAGGGTACGAAAAACTGTTTTTT. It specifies CASSMTGTGYEKLFF.

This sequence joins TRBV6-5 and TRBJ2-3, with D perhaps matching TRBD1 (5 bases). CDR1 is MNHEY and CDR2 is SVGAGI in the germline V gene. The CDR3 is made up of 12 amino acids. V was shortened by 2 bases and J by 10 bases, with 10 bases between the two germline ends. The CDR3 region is CASSYQGRPQYF. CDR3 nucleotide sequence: TGTGCCAGCAGTTACCAGGGAAGGCCGCAGTATTTT.

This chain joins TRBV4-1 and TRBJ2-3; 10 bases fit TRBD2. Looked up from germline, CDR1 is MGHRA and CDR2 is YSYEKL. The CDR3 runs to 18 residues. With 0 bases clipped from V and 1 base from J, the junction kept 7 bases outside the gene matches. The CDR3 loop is CASSQEELAGFRTDTQYF. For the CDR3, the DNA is TGCGCCAGCAGCCAAGAGGAACTAGCGGGGTTTCGCACAGATACGCAGTATTTT.

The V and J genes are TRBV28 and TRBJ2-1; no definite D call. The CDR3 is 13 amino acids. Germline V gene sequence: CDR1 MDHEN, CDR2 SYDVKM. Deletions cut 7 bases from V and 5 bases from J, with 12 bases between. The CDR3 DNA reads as TGTGCCAGCATAGAGTCTGTTGACAATGAGCAGTTCTTC. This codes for CASIESVDNEQFF. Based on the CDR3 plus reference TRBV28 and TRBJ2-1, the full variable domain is DVKVTQSSRYLVKRTGEKVFLECVQDMDHENMFWYRQDPGLGLRLIYFSYDVKMKEKGDIPEGYSVSREKKERFSLILESASTNQTSMYLCASIESVDNEQFFGPGTRLTVL.

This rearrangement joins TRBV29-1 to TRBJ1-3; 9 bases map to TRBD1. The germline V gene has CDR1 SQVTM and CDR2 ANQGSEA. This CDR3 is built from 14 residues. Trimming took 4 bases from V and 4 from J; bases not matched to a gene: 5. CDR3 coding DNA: TGCAGCGTTGGCGGGACAGGGTTCGGAAACACCATATATTTT. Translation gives CSVGGTGFGNTIYF.

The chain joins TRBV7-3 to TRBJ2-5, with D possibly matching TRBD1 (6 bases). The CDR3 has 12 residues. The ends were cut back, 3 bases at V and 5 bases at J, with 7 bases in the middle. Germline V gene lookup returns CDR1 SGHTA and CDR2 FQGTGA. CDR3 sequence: CASSLGAETQYF. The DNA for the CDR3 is TGTGCCAGCAGCTTGGGGGCTGAGACCCAGTACTTC.

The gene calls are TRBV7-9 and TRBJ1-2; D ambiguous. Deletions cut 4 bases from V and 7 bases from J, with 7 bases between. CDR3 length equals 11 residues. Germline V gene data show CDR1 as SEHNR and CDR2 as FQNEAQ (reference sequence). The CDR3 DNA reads TGTGCCAGCAGCTCCAAGAGTGGCTACACCTTC. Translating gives CASSSKSGYTF.

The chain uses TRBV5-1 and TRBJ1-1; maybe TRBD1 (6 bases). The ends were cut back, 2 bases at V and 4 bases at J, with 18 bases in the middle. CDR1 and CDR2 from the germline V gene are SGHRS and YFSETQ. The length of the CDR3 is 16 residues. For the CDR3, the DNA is TGCGCCAGCAGCTTCCCCTCGGGACAAGGTACCACTGAAGCTTTCTTT. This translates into CASSFPSGQGTTEAFF.

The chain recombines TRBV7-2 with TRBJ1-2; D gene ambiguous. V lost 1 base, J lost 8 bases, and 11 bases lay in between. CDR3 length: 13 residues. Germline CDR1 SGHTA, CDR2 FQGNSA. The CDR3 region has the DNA TGTGCCAGCAGCTTAGACAGCACTCAGGGCTACACCTTC. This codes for CASSLDSTQGYTF.

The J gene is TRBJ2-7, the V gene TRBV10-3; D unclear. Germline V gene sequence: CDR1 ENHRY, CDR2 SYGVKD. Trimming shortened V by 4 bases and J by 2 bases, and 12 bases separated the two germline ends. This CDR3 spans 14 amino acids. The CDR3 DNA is TGTGCCATCAGTGCTAGGCCTGAGGCCTACGAGCAGTACTTC. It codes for CAISARPEAYEQYF.

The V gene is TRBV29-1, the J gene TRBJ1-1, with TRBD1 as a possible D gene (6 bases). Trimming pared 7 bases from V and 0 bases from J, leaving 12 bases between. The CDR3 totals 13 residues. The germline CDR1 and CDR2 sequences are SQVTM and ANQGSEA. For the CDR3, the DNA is TGCAGCGGAACGGGACACTTGAACACTGAAGCTTTCTTT. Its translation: CSGTGHLNTEAFF.

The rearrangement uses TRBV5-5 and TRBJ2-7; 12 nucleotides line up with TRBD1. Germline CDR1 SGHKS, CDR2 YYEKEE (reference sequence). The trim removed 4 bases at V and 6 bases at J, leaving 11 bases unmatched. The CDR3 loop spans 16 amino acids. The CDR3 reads CASSPGLGTGGLEQYF. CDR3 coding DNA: TGTGCCAGCAGCCCGGGTTTGGGGACAGGGGGCCTCGAGCAGTACTTC.

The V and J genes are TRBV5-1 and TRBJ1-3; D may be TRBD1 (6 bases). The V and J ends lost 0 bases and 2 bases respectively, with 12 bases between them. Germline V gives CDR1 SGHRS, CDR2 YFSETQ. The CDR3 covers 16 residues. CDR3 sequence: CASSLAASGAGNTIYF. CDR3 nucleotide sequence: TGCGCCAGCAGCTTGGCAGCTTCAGGGGCTGGAAACACCATATATTTT.

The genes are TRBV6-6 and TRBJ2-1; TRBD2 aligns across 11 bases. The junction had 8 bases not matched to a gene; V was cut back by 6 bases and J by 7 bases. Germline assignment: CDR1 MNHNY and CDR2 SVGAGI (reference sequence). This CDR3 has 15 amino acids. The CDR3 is CASRKLAGVSNEQFF. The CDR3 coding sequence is TGTGCCAGCAGAAAACTAGCGGGAGTGTCGAATGAGCAGTTCTTC.